The source of this T cell receptor beta chain is a study of cytomegalovirus exposure and HLA in healthy donors. The CDR3 is made up of 15 amino acids. The germline V and J ends were trimmed by 4 bases and 3 bases, with 14 bases remaining between them. Profiled with immunoSEQ multiplex PCR; TCRdb holds only in-frame clones, not every one. The data show 150,000 to 200,000 clones, more than 80% seen once. The sequence was collected from a woman under 30 in good health and CMV-seropositive. V is TRBV5-3 and J is TRBJ1-5; D is uncertain. TRBV5-3 is assigned to the ORF class and has an uncertain function. The sequenced sample was PBMCs. The CDR3 sequence: CARSLDGDTNQPQHF. CDR3 bases: TGTGCCAGAAGCCTCGACGGGGATACCAATCAGCCCCAGCATTTT.